These 25 T cell receptor beta chains were sequenced from one sample in a study of PD-1 blockade in classical Hodgkin lymphoma. Relapse after autologous stem cell transplantation occurred in every patient, and brentuximab vedotin exposure varied. TCRdb's copy holds only in-frame clones and misses some; the assay was immunoSEQ multiplex PCR. The table records approximately 99,000 clones, approximately 90% of them present only once. The material sequenced was peripheral blood mononuclear cells (PBMCs), taken before the second cycle of nivolumab. All receptors derive from a human donor with classical Hodgkin lymphoma.

This sequence joins TRBV19 and TRBJ2-5; 9 bases align to TRBD2. This CDR3 is 15 amino acids long. Trimming cost V 1 base and J 4 bases; bases outside gene matches: 4. Germline V gene data show CDR1 as LNHDA and CDR2 as SQIVND (reference sequence). The DNA of the CDR3 is TGTGCCAGTAGTATAGTACTACTAGCGGGAGAGACCCAGTACTTC. Protein: CASSIVLLAGETQYF.

The genes are TRBV10-3 and TRBJ2-5, with TRBD2 matching over 11 bases. This CDR3 has 19 amino acids. Trimming removed 3 bases from V and 5 bases from J; junction bases left unmatched: 17. The germline gives CDR1 ENHRY, CDR2 SYGVKD. The CDR3 spells CAISEVETATSGRAETQYF. The CDR3 nucleotides are TGTGCCATCAGTGAAGTAGAAACTGCCACTAGCGGGAGAGCGGAGACCCAGTACTTC.

This rearrangement joins TRBV25-1 to TRBJ1-2; D is uncertain. Germline CDR1 and CDR2: MGHDK and SYGVNS. The CDR3 has 13 amino acids. Trimming shortened V by 4 bases and J by 7 bases, and 13 bases separated the two germline ends. The CDR3 sequence: CASSAGRFSGYTF. The CDR3 coding sequence is TGTGCCAGCAGTGCCGGACGGTTCTCTGGCTACACCTTC.

The chain employs TRBV7-2 and TRBJ1-1; TRBD1 is a possible D gene (5 bases). In germline, CDR1 is SGHTA, CDR2 FQGNSA. The CDR3 is made up of 12 amino acids. V was shortened by 1 base and J by 7 bases, with 7 bases between the two germline ends. Written as DNA, the CDR3 is TGTGCCAGCAGCTTAGTCGGGGGTGAAGCTTTCTTT. Translating it yields CASSLVGGEAFF.

This rearrangement joins TRBV18 to TRBJ1-5; maybe TRBD1 (6 bases). Germline lookup yields CDR1 KGHSH and CDR2 LQKENI. Trimming cost V 2 bases and J 5 bases, with 7 bases left between them. CDR3 size: 13 residues. CDR3 sequence (DNA): TGTGCCAGCTCACCAGGGGGCGATCAGCCCCAGCATTTT. Residues: CASSPGGDQPQHF. The whole variable domain, filled in from reference TRBV18 and TRBJ1-5, reads NAGVMQNPRHLVRRRGQEARLRCSPMKGHSHVYWYRQLPEEGLKFMVYLQKENIIDESGMPKERFSAEFPKEGPSILRIQQVVRGDSAAYFCASSPGGDQPQHFGDGTRLSIL.

This clone was seen a single time. The CDR3 DNA is TGTGCCAGCAGCAGGGGTGATCAGCCCCAGCATTTT. Protein sequence: CASSRGDQPQHF. This chain joins TRBV2 and TRBJ1-5; perhaps TRBD1 as D (6 bases). The V and J ends lost 6 bases and 5 bases respectively, with 8 bases between them. From germline, CDR1 is SNHLY and CDR2 FYNNEI. This CDR3 is built from 12 residues.

The chain combines TRBV7-9 with TRBJ1-2; D unresolved. This CDR3 spans 14 amino acids. V was clipped by 7 bases and J by 4 bases, with 16 bases between them. Germline V gives CDR1 SEHNR, CDR2 FQNEAQ (reference sequence). The CDR3 here is CASIPSTGIYGYTF. The CDR3, as DNA: TGTGCCAGCATCCCTTCGACCGGGATCTATGGCTACACCTTC.

This clone was detected only once. The chain carries TRBV27 and TRBJ2-1; 9 bases fit TRBD2. V shed 3 bases and J 7 bases; nucleotides not matched to a gene: 7. The CDR3 contains 15 residues. Germline V CDR1 and CDR2: MNHEY, SMNVEV (reference sequence). CDR3 DNA: TGTGCCAGCAGTTTGGCGGGAGGGCATAGGAATGAGCAGTTCTTC. Protein sequence: CASSLAGGHRNEQFF.

The V call is TRBV13, the J call TRBJ2-3; TRBD2 matches at 11 bases. This CDR3 is 16 amino acids long. Germline assignment: CDR1 PRHDT and CDR2 FYEKMQ (reference sequence). The V segment lost 5 bases and the J segment 8 bases; nucleotides outside the gene matches: 12. CDR3 bases: TGTGCCAGCAGCATCCTAGCGGGGGGCGCGCAGGGTACGCAGTATTTT. This encodes CASSILAGGAQGTQYF.

This clone is a singleton in its sample. This chain joins TRBV10-3 and TRBJ2-1; D gene unclear. The CDR3 has 14 amino acids. The germline V gene has CDR1 ENHRY and CDR2 SYGVKD. Trimming cost V 0 bases and J 3 bases, with 6 bases left between them. Here the CDR3 DNA reads TGTGCCATCAGTGAGTCTAACGGCTACAATGAGCAGTTCTTC. Encoded protein: CAISESNGYNEQFF.

The chain links TRBV20-1 to TRBJ2-7, with no clear D. CDR3 size: 11 residues. Trimming took 6 bases from V and 3 from J, leaving 9 bases between them. The germline V gene encodes CDR1 DFQATT and CDR2 SNEGSKA (reference sequence). The CDR3 DNA sequence: TGCAGTGCAGGTCACAACTACGAGCAGTACTTC. It specifies CSAGHNYEQYF.

This clone was seen once. V gene TRBV7-9 combines with J gene TRBJ2-7; D may correspond to TRBD1 or TRBD2 (5 bases each). The germline gives CDR1 SEHNR, CDR2 FQNEAQ (reference sequence). Trimming shortened V by 5 bases and J by 0 bases, and 11 bases separated the two germline ends. The CDR3 is 14 residues long. In nucleotides, the CDR3 is TGTGCCAGCAGCGTCGGGACGAGCTCCTACGAGCAGTACTTC. Amino acid sequence: CASSVGTSSYEQYF.

This clone has more than one count but fewer than ten. The chain uses TRBV11-1 and TRBJ1-1; D is uncertain. Germline CDR1 reads SGHAT; CDR2 reads FQDESV (reference sequence). Deletions cut 1 base from V and 0 bases from J, with 9 bases between. The CDR3 is made up of 15 amino acids. CDR3 sequence: CASSLVLGLNTEAFF. For the CDR3, the DNA is TGTGCCAGCAGCTTAGTTCTGGGTTTGAACACTGAAGCTTTCTTT.

This clone was seen only a few times. J is TRBJ2-5 and V is TRBV6-5; D is perhaps TRBD2 (7 bases). The CDR3 totals 15 residues. Deletions cut 2 bases from V and 5 bases from J, with 15 bases between. Per the germline V gene, CDR1 is MNHEY and CDR2 is SVGAGI. In DNA form, the CDR3 reads TGTGCCAGCAGTTACGGGGGGGGCCCCGGGGAGACCCAGTACTTC. Its translation: CASSYGGGPGETQYF.

The CDR3 sequence is CASSFRAVTDTQYF. The CDR3 nucleotides read TGTGCCAGCAGTTTTCGAGCGGTCACAGATACGCAGTATTTT. This chain links TRBV28 with TRBJ2-3, with D tentatively TRBD2 (5 bases). The CDR3 length is 14 residues. CDR1 is MDHEN and CDR2 is SYDVKM in the germline V gene. V lost 3 bases and J lost 2, with 9 bases in between. Full variable domain (missing parts from reference TRBV28 and TRBJ2-3): DVKVTQSSRYLVKRTGEKVFLECVQDMDHENMFWYRQDPGLGLRLIYFSYDVKMKEKGDIPEGYSVSREKKERFSLILESASTNQTSMYLCASSFRAVTDTQYFGPGTRLTVL.

The CDR3, as DNA: TGTGCCAGTAGTAGTCACCGGGACAATTATAGCAATCAGCCCCAGCATTTT. Protein product: CASSSHRDNYSNQPQHF. The J gene is TRBJ1-5, the V gene TRBV19; TRBD1 might be the D (6 bases). Germline V gives CDR1 LNHDA, CDR2 SQIVND (reference sequence). This CDR3 spans 17 amino acids. With 4 bases removed from V and 0 bases from J, the gap between germline ends came to 16 bases.

The chain joins TRBV6-1 to TRBJ1-5, with D hard to call. CDR3 length equals 12 residues. V was cut by 2 bases and J by 4 bases, with 3 bases left in between. The germline V gene has CDR1 MNHNS and CDR2 SASEGT. CDR3 sequence: CASSEPNQPQHF. The CDR3 coding sequence is TGTGCCAGCAGTGAACCAAATCAGCCCCAGCATTTT.

The chain combines TRBV28 with TRBJ2-1; 12 nucleotides align to TRBD2. The CDR3 runs 17 residues. V was pared by 5 bases and J by 8 bases, with 13 bases of the junction left unmatched. CDR1 is MDHEN, CDR2 SYDVKM, per germline. Here the CDR3 reads CASSPIILAGGTYEQFF. Here the CDR3 DNA reads TGTGCCAGCAGTCCTATCATTCTAGCGGGAGGGACCTATGAGCAGTTCTTC.

The J gene is TRBJ1-2, the V gene TRBV4-1; 7 nucleotides match TRBD1. Germline-derived CDR1 and CDR2 are MGHRA and YSYEKL. The CDR3 spans 16 residues. V lost 0 bases and J lost 6; bases outside the gene matches: 10. CDR3 DNA: TGCGCCAGCAGCCAAGATATAGGGGGCGTTTGGGATGGCTACACCTTC. Amino acids: CASSQDIGGVWDGYTF.

V usage is TRBV7-2 and J usage is TRBJ1-1; perhaps TRBD1 as D (6 bases). Deletions cut 2 bases from V and 5 bases from J, with 24 bases between. CDR3 length: 18 amino acids. Per germline, CDR1 SGHTA and CDR2 FQGNSA. The CDR3 here is CASSLRASGARVGTEAFF. The CDR3 DNA sequence: TGTGCCAGCAGCTTAAGGGCGTCAGGGGCGCGGGTAGGGACTGAAGCTTTCTTT.

The CDR3 reads CASSYSLGNYYGYTF. As DNA, the CDR3 is TGTGCCAGCAGTTACTCGCTGGGGAATTACTATGGCTACACCTTC. The chain uses TRBV6-5 and TRBJ1-2; no reliable D call. V lost 0 bases and J 3 bases, leaving 11 bases between the germline ends. The CDR3 is made up of 15 amino acids. Per germline, CDR1 MNHEY and CDR2 SVGAGI.

The chain employs TRBV4-3 and TRBJ1-2, with a possible D match to TRBD1 (6 bases). V shed 0 bases and J shed 4 bases, with 21 bases lying between them. The CDR3 totals 18 residues. Germline V gene sequence: CDR1 LGHNA, CDR2 YSLEER. The CDR3 loop reads CASSQDQGGARPGYGYTF. The CDR3 nucleotides are TGCGCCAGCAGCCAAGATCAAGGGGGTGCCCGCCCTGGCTATGGCTACACCTTC.

The rearrangement uses TRBV29-1 and TRBJ2-5, with 11 bases identical to TRBD2. Losses at the gene ends were 7 bases for V and 7 bases for J; bases not matched to a gene: 14. Germline V gene data show CDR1 as SQVTM and CDR2 as ANQGSEA. The CDR3 consists of 15 residues. CDR3 residues: CSAVLAGVGAGTQYF. The CDR3 region has the DNA TGCAGCGCAGTACTAGCGGGAGTGGGAGCAGGGACCCAGTACTTC.

This chain links TRBV7-9 with TRBJ1-5; D unclear. Germline CDR1 reads SEHNR; CDR2 reads FQNEAQ (reference sequence). V was trimmed by 4 bases and J by 5 bases, leaving 12 bases between them. The CDR3 totals 14 residues. The CDR3 loop is CASSSAGRDQPQHF. CDR3 DNA: TGTGCCAGCAGCTCAGCGGGAAGGGATCAGCCCCAGCATTTT.

This chain joins TRBV6-5 and TRBJ1-4, with a possible D match to TRBD1 (6 bases). The V gene lost 5 bases and the J gene lost 4 bases, with 8 bases spanning the gap. The CDR3 has 13 amino acids. Germline V lookup: CDR1 MNHEY, CDR2 SVGAGI. The CDR3 here is CASSPRGNEKLFF. The CDR3 bases are TGTGCCAGCAGTCCCAGGGGTAATGAAAAACTGTTTTTT.